This T cell receptor beta chain was sequenced for a study of control samples from healthy donors and cancer patients (dated by TCRdb to the early 2020s). Library preparation used the immunoSEQ multiplex PCR assay. This is the immuneACCESS table as TCRdb keeps it, with only in-frame sequences that have V and J called. A part of the clones is gone; compared with another copy, unresolved V genes explain less than half, and the rest is unexplained. The sample includes about 77,000 clones, with around 92% observed a single time. The ten largest clones take up about 5.6% of the sample. About this clone: The antigen it binds to is not known. Base quality data are lacking; no much larger clone is found one base away.

CDR1 SGHKS and CDR2 YYEKEE were looked up in the germline V gene (reference sequence). A distance of 17 bases separates the germline ends of V and J, which lose 3 bases and 4 bases respectively. The CDR3 goes from the cysteine to the phenylalanine over 16 residues. Only CDR3 DNA is held: 48 bases, read in frame from base 1. This TCR derives from a woman in her sixties or seventies in good health. Sequenced input: blood. The chain couples TRBV5-5 to TRBJ1-5; no D gene is confidently identified. This receptor has the CDR3 CASSSGPPSGNQPQHF. The DNA sequence is given as TGTGCCAGCAGCTCTGGGCCTCCTTCAGGTAATCAGCCCCAGCATTTT.